A single sample gave rise to the 3 T cell receptor beta chains below, sequenced in a study of tumor-infiltrating lymphocytes in primary liver carcinoma. Total RNA (around 0.45 ug) served as template for TCR beta cDNA synthesis primed by a constant-region primer. Slightly modified ARM-PCR with three nested multiplex PCR rounds yielded TCR beta libraries. TRBV1-TRBV30 forward and Cbeta reverse primers drove the first two roughly 10-cycle rounds. Each CDR3 protein is one row after TCRdb ran MiXCR on the multiplex PCR reads. The sample has some 200,000 distinct CDR3 sequences, about 61% seen once. For blood RNA, unsorted whole blood served as the source, and germline DNA was extracted too. The sequencing sample was made of peripheral blood. The receptors derive from an older woman with primary liver carcinoma and hepatitis B virus infection.

Only a few counts were recorded for this clonotype. The chain uses TRBV18 and TRBJ2-1, with D possibly TRBD2 on 5 matching bases. V was cut by 6 bases and J by 5 bases, with 11 bases left in between. There are 13 residues in the CDR3. Germline V gene sequence: CDR1 KGHSH, CDR2 LQKENI. The CDR3 DNA reads TGTGCCAGCTCTCTAGCTCAGGACAATGAGCAGTTCTTC. Its translation is CASSLAQDNEQFF. The complete variable domain, with remaining parts taken from reference TRBV18 and TRBJ2-1, reads NAGVMQNPRHLVRRRGQEARLRCSPMKGHSHVYWYRQLPEEGLKFMVYLQKENIIDESGMPKERFSAEFPKEGPSILRIQQVVRGDSAAYFCASSLAQDNEQFFGPGTRLTVL.

Comments on this clonotype: A much larger clone lies a single base off, so this may be a read error. This chain links TRBV30 with TRBJ1-5; a possible D gene is TRBD1 (5 bases). From germline, CDR1 is GTSNPN and CDR2 SVGIG (reference sequence). The germline V and J ends were trimmed by 7 bases and 3 bases, with 13 bases remaining between them. The CDR3 is made up of 13 amino acids. CDR3 DNA: TGTGCCTTGAAACGGGGGTACAATCAGCCCCAGCATTTT. This encodes CALKRGYNQPQHF.

Notes on this clonotype: One end of the junction does not line up with germline, which may come from a read error. J is TRBJ2-7 and V is TRBV11-2, with no clear D. From germline, CDR1 is SGHAT and CDR2 FQNNGV. The CDR3 loop spans 12 amino acids. CDR3 coding DNA: TGTGCCAGGAGCTTAAAGGGCGACCAGCAATACTTC. Its protein product is CARSLKGDQQYF. The full variable domain, with the rest looked up from reference TRBV11-2 and TRBJ2-7, is EAGVAQSPRYKIIEKRQSVAFWCNPISGHATLYWYQQILGQGPKLLIQFQNNGVVDDSQLPKDRFSAERLKGVDSTLKIQPAKLEDSAVYLCARSLKGDQQYFGPGTRLTVT.